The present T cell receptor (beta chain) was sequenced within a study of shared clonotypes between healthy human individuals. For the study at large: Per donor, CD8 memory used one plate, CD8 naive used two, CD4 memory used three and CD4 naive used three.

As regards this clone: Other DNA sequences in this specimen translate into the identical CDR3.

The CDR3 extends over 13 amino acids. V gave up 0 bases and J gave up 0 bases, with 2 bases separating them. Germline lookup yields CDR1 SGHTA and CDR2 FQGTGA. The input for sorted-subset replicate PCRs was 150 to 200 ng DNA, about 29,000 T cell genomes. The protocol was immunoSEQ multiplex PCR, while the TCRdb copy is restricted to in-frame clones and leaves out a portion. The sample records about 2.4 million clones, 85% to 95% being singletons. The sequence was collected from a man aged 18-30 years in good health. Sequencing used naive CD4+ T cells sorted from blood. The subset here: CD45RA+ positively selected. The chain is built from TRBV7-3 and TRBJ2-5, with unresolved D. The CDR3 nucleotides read TGTGCCAGCAGCTTAACGTACCAAGAGACCCAGTACTTC. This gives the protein CASSLTYQETQYF.